The sequence of this T cell receptor beta chain was determined in a study of OX40 agonist ivuxolimab in advanced cancers. Across the whole study: Treatment of patients was with ivuxolimab, an agonistic anti-OX40 (CD134) antibody.

Exclusion of a patient followed from autoimmune disease history or systemic immunosuppression. Worth noting for this clone: What it recognizes is unknown.

Findings and caveats of the study: Expanded clones were, on average, more numerous in CD8+ T cells than in CD4+. Clones of CD4+ and CD8+ blood T cells grew by week 6 at doses of 0.1 to 3.0 mg/kg.

This CDR3 contains 13 residues. V lost 6 bases to trimming and J lost 0 bases, with 6 bases between them. Germline V lookup: CDR1 MNHEY, CDR2 SVGAGI. Data came from immunoSEQ multiplex PCR; TCRdb stores just in-frame clones and leaves some out. In the table there are about 78,000 clones, roughly 92% of which are singletons. Here the sequenced sample was CD4+ or CD8+ T cells sorted from blood, taken in a trial of the OX40 agonist ivuxolimab. The sequence was collected from an adult with an advanced solid tumor such as melanoma, head and neck, liver or kidney cancer. The chain links TRBV6-5 to TRBJ2-1, with a tentative D call TRBD2 (5 bases). The CDR3 spells CASRGSSYNEQFF. The CDR3 coding sequence is TGTGCCAGCAGGGGGAGCTCCTACAATGAGCAGTTCTTC.